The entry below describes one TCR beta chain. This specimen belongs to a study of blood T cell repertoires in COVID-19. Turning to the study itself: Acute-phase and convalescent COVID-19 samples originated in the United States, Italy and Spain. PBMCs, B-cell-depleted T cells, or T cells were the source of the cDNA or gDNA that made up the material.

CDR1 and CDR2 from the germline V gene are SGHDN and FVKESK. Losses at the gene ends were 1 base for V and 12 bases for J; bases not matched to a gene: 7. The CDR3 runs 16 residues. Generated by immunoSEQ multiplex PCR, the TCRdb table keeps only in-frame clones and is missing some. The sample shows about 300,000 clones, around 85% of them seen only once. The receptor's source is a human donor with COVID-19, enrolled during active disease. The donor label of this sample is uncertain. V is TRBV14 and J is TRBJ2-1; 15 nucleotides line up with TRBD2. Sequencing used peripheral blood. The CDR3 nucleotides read TGTGCCAGCAGCCAAGGAGGGACTAGCGGGAGGAGGGGGCAGTTCTTC. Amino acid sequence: CASSQGGTSGRRGQFF.